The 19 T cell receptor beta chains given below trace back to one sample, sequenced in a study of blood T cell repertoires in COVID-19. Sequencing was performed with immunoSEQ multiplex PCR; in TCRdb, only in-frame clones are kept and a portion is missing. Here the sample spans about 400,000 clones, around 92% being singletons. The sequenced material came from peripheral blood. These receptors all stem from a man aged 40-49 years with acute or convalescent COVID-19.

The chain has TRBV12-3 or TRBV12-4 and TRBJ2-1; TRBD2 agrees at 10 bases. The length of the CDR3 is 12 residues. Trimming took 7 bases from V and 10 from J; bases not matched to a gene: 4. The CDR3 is CASTIAGGEQFF. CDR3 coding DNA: TGTGCCAGCACCATAGCGGGAGGAGAGCAGTTCTTC.

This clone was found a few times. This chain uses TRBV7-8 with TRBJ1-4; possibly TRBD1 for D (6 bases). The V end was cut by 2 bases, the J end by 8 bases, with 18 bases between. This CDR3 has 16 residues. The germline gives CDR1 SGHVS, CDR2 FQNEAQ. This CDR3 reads CASSLRRTAKQEKLFF. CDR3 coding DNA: TGTGCCAGCAGCTTAAGGAGGACAGCCAAACAAGAAAAACTGTTTTTT.

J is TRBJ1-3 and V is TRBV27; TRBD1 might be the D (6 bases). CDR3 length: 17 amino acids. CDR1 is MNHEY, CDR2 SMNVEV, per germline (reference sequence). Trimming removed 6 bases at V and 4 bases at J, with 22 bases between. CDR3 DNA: TGTGCCAGCAGGCCTCTCCAGGGGACCTTGAGCGGAAACACCATATATTTT. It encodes CASRPLQGTLSGNTIYF.

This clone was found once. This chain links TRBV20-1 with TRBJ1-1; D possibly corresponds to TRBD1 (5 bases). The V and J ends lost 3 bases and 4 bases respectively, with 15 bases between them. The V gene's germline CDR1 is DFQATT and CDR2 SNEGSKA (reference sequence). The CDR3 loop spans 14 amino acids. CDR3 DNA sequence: TGCAGTGCTAGTTGGTGGGGCAGAACCACTGAAGCTTTCTTT. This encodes CSASWWGRTTEAFF.

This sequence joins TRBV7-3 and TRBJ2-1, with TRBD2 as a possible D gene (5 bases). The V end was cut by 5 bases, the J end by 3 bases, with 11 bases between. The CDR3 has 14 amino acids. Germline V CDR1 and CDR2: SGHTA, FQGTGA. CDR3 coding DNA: TGTGCCAGCAGCAAATCGGGAAGCTACAATGAGCAGTTCTTC. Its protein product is CASSKSGSYNEQFF. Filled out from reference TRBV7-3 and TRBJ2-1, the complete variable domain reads GAGVSQTPSNKVTEKGKYVELRCDPISGHTALYWYRQSLGQGPEFLIYFQGTGAADDSGLPNDRFFAVRPEGSVSTLKIQRTERGDSAVYLCASSKSGSYNEQFFGPGTRLTVL.

CDR3 sequence reads: CASSRNRVNTEAFF. DNA for the CDR3: TGTGCCAGCTCACGCAACAGGGTTAACACTGAAGCTTTCTTT. V and J are TRBV18 and TRBJ1-1; a weak D match, TRBD1 (6 bases). The germline V gene encodes CDR1 KGHSH and CDR2 LQKENI. The CDR3 extends over 14 amino acids. Trimming cost V 4 bases and J 2 bases, with 11 bases left between them.

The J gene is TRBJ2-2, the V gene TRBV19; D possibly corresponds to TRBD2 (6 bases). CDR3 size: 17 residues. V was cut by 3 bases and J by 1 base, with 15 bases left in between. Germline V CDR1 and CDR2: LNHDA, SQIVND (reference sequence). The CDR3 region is CASSIGGWGRNTGELFF. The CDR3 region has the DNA TGTGCCAGTAGTATCGGAGGGTGGGGCCGGAACACCGGGGAGCTGTTTTTT.

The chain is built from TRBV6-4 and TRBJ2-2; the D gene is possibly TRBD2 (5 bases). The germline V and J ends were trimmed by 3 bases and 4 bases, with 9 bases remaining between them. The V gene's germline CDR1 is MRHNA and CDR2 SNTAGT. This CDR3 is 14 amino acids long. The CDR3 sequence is CASSEEDATGELFF. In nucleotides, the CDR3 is TGTGCCAGCAGTGAGGAGGATGCCACCGGGGAGCTGTTTTTT.

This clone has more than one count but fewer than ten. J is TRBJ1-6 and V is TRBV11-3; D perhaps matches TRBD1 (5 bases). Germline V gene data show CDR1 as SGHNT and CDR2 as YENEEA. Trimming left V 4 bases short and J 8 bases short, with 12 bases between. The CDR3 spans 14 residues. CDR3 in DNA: TGTGCCAGCAGCTCTGGCAGGGAGGATTCACCCCTCCACTTT. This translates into CASSSGREDSPLHF.

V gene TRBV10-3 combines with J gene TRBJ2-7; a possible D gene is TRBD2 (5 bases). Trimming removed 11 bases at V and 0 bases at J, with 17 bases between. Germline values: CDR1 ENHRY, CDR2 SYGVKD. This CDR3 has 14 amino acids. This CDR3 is CAVQRTAFSYEQYF. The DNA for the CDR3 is TGTGCCGTCCAACGGACTGCCTTCTCCTACGAGCAGTACTTC.

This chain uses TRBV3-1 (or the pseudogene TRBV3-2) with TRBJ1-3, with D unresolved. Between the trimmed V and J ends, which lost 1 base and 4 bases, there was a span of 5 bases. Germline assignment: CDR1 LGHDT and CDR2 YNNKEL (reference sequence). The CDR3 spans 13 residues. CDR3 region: CASSQVMGNTIYF. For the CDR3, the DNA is TGTGCCAGCAGCCAAGTAATGGGAAACACCATATATTTT.

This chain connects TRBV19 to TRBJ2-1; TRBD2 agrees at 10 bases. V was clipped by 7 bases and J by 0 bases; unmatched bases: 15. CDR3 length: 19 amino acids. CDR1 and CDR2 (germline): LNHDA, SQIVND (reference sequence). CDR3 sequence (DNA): TGTGCCAGTAAATTTAGGCTAGCGGGGGCCCCGAGCTCCTACAATGAGCAGTTCTTC. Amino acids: CASKFRLAGAPSSYNEQFF.

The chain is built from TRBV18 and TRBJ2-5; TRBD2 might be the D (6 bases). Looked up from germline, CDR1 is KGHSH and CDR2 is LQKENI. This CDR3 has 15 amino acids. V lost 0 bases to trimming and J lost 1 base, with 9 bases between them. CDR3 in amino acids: CASSPPGTAQETQYF. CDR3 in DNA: TGTGCCAGCTCACCACCCGGGACTGCCCAAGAGACCCAGTACTTC. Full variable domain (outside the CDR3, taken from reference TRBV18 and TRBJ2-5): NAGVMQNPRHLVRRRGQEARLRCSPMKGHSHVYWYRQLPEEGLKFMVYLQKENIIDESGMPKERFSAEFPKEGPSILRIQQVVRGDSAAYFCASSPPGTAQETQYFGPGTRLLVL.

The CDR3 is CASTSQGAVVDYGYTF. In DNA form, the CDR3 reads TGTGCCAGCACGAGTCAAGGGGCGGTGGTCGACTATGGCTACACCTTC. V is TRBV28 and J is TRBJ1-2, with a possible D match to TRBD1 (5 bases). V was pared by 7 bases and J by 3 bases, with 21 bases between. The CDR3 spans 16 residues. CDR1 is MDHEN, CDR2 SYDVKM, per germline.

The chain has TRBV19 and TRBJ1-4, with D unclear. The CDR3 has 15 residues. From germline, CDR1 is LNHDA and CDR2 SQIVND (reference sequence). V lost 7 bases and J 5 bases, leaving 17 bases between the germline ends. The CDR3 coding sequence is TGTGCCAGTACCCACGGGAGGGAAAGGAATGAAAAACTGTTTTTT. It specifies CASTHGRERNEKLFF.

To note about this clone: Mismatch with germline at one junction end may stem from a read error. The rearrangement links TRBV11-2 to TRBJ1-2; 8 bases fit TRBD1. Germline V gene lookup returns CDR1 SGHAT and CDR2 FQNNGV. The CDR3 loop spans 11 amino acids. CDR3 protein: CASSLKGQAFF. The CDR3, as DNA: TGTGCCAGCAGCTTAAAGGGACAGGCATTCTTC.

CDR3 residues: CASSLNWEASSYEQYF. The DNA for the CDR3 is TGTGCCAGCAGTTTAAATTGGGAGGCGAGCTCCTACGAGCAGTACTTC. The genes are TRBV28 and TRBJ2-7; D possibly corresponds to TRBD2 (6 bases). The CDR3 consists of 16 residues. Germline CDR1 reads MDHEN; CDR2 reads SYDVKM. The V end lost 2 bases, the J end lost 0 bases, and 14 bases lay between the germline ends.

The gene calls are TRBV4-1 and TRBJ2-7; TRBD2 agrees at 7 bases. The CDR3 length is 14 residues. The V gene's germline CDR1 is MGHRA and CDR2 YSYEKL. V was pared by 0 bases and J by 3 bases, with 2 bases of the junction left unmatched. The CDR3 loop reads CASSQDRGVYEQYF. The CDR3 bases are TGCGCCAGCAGCCAAGATCGGGGGGTCTACGAGCAGTACTTC.

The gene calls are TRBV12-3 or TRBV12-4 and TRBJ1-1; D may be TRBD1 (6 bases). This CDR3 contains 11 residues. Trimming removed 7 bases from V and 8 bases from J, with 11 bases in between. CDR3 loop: CASTLTGEAFF. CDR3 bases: TGTGCCAGCACCTTGACAGGAGAAGCTTTCTTT.